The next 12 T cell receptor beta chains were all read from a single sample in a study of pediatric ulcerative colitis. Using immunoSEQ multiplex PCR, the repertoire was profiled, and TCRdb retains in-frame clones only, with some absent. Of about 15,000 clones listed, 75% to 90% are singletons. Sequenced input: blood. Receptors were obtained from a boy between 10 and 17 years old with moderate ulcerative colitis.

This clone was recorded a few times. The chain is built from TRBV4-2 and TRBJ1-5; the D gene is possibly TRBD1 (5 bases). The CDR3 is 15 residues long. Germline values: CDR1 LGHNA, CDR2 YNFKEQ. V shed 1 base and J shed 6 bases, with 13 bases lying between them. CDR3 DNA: TGTGCCAGCAGCCAAGTGGGCACTGGGGGTCAGCCCCAGCATTTT. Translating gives CASSQVGTGGQPQHF.

CDR3 nucleotide sequence: TGTGCCAGCAGTGAATGGAGGACCGGGGAGCTGTTTTTT. Translating gives CASSEWRTGELFF. The V call is TRBV6-1, the J call TRBJ2-2; D perhaps matches TRBD2 (5 bases). The V gene lost 2 bases and the J gene lost 5 bases, with 6 bases spanning the gap. The CDR3 is 13 residues long. Per germline, CDR1 MNHNS and CDR2 SASEGT.

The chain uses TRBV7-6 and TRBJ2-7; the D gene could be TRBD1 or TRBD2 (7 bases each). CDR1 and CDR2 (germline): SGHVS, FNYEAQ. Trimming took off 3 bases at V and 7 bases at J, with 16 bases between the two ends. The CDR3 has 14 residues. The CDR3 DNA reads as TGTGCCAGCAGCTTGAGTGACAGGGAGGGAGAGCAGTACTTC. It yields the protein CASSLSDREGEQYF.

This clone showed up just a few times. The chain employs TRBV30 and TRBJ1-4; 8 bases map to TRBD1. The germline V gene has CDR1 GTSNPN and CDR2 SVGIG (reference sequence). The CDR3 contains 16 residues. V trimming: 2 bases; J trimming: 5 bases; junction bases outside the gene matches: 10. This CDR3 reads CAWSWGTGSSNEKLFF. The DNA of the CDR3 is TGTGCCTGGAGTTGGGGGACAGGATCATCGAATGAAAAACTGTTTTTT.

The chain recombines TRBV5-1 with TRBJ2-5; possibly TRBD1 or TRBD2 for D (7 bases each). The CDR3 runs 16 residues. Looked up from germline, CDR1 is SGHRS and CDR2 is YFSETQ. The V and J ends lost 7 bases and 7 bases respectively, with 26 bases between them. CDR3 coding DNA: TGCGCCAGCGGATCGCCCGGGGAGGGGGCATGGATGACCCAGTACTTC. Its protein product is CASGSPGEGAWMTQYF.

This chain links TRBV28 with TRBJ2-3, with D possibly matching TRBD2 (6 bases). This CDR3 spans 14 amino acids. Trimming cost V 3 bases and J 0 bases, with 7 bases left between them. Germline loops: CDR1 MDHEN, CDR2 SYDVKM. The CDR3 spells CASSFGGSTDTQYF. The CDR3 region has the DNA TGTGCCAGCAGTTTTGGAGGGAGCACAGATACGCAGTATTTT.

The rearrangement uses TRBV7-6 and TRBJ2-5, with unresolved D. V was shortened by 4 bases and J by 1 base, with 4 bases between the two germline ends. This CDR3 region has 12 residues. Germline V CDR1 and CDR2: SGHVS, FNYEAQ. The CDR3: CASSSAQETQYF. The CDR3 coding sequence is TGTGCCAGCAGCTCAGCCCAAGAGACCCAGTACTTC.

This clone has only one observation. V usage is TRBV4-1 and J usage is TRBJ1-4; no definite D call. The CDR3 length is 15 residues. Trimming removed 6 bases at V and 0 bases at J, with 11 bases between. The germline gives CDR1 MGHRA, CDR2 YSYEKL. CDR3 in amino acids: CASRRVGTTNEKLFF. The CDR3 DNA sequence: TGCGCCAGCAGACGGGTGGGGACAACTAATGAAAAACTGTTTTTT.

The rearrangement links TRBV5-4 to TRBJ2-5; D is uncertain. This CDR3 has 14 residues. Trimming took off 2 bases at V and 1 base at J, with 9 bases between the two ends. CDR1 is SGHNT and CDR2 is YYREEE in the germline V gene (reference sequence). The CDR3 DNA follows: TGTGCCAGCAGCTTAGGGCACTTCCAAGAGACCCAGTACTTC. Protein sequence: CASSLGHFQETQYF.

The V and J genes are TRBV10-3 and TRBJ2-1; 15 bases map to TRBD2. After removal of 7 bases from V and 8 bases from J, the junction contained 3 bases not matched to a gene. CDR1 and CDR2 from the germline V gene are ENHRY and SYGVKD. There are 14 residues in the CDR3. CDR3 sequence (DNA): TGTGCCATCACCCGGACTAGCGGGGGGGATGAGCAGTTCTTC. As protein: CAITRTSGGDEQFF.

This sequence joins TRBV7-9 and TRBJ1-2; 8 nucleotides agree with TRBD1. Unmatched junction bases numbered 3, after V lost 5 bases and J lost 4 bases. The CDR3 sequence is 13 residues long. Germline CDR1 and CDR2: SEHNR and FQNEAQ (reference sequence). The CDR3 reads CASSPGQGYGYTF. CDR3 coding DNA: TGTGCCAGCAGCCCTGGACAGGGCTATGGCTACACCTTC.

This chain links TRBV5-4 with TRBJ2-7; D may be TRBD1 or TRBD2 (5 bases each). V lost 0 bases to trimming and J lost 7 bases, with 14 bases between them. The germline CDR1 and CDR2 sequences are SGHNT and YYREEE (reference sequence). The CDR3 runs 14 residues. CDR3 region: CASSLGTNWGEQYF. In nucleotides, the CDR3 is TGTGCCAGCAGCTTGGGAACTAACTGGGGGGAGCAGTACTTC.